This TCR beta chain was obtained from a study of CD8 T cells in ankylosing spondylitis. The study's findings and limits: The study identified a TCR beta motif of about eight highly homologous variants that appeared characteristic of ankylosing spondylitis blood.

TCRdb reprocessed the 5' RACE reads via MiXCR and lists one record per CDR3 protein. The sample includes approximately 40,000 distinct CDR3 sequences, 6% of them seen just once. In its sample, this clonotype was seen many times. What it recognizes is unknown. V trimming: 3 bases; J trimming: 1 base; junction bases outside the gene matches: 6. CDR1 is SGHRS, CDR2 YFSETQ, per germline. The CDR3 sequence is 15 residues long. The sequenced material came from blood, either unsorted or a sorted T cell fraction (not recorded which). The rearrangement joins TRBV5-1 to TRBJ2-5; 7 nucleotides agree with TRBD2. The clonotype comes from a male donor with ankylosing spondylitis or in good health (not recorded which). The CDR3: CASSSMGGSQETQYF. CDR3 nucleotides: TGCGCCAGCAGCTCTATGGGCGGGAGCCAAGAGACCCAGTACTTC.